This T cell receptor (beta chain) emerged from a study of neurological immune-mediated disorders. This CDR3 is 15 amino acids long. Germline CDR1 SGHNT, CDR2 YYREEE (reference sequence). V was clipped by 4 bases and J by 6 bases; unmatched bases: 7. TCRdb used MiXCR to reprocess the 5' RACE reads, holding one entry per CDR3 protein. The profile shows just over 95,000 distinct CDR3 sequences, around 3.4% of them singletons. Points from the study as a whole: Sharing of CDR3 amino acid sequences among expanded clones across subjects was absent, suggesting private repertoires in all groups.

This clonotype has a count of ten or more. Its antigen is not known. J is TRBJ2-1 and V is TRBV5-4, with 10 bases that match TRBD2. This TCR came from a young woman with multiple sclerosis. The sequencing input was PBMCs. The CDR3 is CASSGAAGGGNEQFF. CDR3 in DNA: TGTGCCAGCAGCGGAGCAGCGGGGGGGGGCAATGAGCAGTTCTTC.